A selection of T cell receptor beta chains follows, all from one sample in a study of T cells in Graves' hyperthyroidism and ophthalmopathy. TCRdb called the multiplex PCR reads again in MiXCR, with one record for every CDR3 protein. Of around 620,000 distinct CDR3 sequences listed, more than 13% are singletons. The material sequenced was blood. These receptors originate from a woman aged 18-30 years with Graves' ophthalmopathy. CDR3s include the opening cysteine and the closing phenylalanine or tryptophan.

CDR3 length | V gene | CDR3 protein
14 | TRBV7-9 | CASSGGYGNQPQHF
17 | TRBV20-1 | CSASFLAGDPSKNIQYF
16 | TRBV2 | CASSEELRGVKNIQYF
15 | TRBV30 | CAWSPSGRDYNEQFF
13 | TRBV2 | CASSEGRVTEAFF
15 | TRBV12-3/TRBV12-4 | CASSLGLGTHNEQFF
17 | TRBV7-2 | CASSLAVTGSGTDTQYF
15 | TRBV20-1 | CSARAGLAGAYEQYF
17 | TRBV3-1 | CASSQFIGGAGANVLTF
13 | TRBV20-1 | CSASIGRRNEQFF
15 | TRBV12-5 | CASGQSNSNPYEQYF
16 | TRBV5-1 | CASSFDGQGSNYGYTF
12 | TRBV29-1 | CSVQGQGHEQYF
15 | TRBV4-2 | CASSPTRDFNQPQHF
15 | TRBV28 | CASSMRGTAKNIQYF
15 | TRBV9 | CASSGGGLAANEQFF
13 | TRBV30 | CAWSGRSNQPQHF
14 | TRBV4-3 | CASSPDTASYEQYF
17 | TRBV7-9 | CASSQWGGGFDFDEQFF
15 | TRBV6-2/TRBV6-3 | CASSLAGGLYNEQFF
13 | TRBV12-3/TRBV12-4 | CASSFDRGDEQYF
16 | TRBV4-1 | CASSQRGAGSYNEQFF
16 | TRBV6-2/TRBV6-3 | CASSYDGGGPGTEAFF
15 | TRBV5-1 | CASRVAGLSYNEQFF